This T cell receptor beta chain derives from a study of control samples from healthy donors and cancer patients. TCRdb's table, derived via immunoSEQ multiplex PCR, lists solely in-frame clones and lacks some. The data hold about 98,000 clones, with 82% observed a single time. CDR3 length: 15 residues. Sample: blood. This chain links TRBV1 with TRBJ1-1. TRBV1 is assigned pseudogene status. This clonotype was obtained from a man aged 55 to 70 in good health. For the CDR3, the DNA is TGCACCAGCAGCGCCAAGATAAAGAGGGGTACTGAAGCTTTCTTT. It encodes CTSSAKIKRGTEAFF.